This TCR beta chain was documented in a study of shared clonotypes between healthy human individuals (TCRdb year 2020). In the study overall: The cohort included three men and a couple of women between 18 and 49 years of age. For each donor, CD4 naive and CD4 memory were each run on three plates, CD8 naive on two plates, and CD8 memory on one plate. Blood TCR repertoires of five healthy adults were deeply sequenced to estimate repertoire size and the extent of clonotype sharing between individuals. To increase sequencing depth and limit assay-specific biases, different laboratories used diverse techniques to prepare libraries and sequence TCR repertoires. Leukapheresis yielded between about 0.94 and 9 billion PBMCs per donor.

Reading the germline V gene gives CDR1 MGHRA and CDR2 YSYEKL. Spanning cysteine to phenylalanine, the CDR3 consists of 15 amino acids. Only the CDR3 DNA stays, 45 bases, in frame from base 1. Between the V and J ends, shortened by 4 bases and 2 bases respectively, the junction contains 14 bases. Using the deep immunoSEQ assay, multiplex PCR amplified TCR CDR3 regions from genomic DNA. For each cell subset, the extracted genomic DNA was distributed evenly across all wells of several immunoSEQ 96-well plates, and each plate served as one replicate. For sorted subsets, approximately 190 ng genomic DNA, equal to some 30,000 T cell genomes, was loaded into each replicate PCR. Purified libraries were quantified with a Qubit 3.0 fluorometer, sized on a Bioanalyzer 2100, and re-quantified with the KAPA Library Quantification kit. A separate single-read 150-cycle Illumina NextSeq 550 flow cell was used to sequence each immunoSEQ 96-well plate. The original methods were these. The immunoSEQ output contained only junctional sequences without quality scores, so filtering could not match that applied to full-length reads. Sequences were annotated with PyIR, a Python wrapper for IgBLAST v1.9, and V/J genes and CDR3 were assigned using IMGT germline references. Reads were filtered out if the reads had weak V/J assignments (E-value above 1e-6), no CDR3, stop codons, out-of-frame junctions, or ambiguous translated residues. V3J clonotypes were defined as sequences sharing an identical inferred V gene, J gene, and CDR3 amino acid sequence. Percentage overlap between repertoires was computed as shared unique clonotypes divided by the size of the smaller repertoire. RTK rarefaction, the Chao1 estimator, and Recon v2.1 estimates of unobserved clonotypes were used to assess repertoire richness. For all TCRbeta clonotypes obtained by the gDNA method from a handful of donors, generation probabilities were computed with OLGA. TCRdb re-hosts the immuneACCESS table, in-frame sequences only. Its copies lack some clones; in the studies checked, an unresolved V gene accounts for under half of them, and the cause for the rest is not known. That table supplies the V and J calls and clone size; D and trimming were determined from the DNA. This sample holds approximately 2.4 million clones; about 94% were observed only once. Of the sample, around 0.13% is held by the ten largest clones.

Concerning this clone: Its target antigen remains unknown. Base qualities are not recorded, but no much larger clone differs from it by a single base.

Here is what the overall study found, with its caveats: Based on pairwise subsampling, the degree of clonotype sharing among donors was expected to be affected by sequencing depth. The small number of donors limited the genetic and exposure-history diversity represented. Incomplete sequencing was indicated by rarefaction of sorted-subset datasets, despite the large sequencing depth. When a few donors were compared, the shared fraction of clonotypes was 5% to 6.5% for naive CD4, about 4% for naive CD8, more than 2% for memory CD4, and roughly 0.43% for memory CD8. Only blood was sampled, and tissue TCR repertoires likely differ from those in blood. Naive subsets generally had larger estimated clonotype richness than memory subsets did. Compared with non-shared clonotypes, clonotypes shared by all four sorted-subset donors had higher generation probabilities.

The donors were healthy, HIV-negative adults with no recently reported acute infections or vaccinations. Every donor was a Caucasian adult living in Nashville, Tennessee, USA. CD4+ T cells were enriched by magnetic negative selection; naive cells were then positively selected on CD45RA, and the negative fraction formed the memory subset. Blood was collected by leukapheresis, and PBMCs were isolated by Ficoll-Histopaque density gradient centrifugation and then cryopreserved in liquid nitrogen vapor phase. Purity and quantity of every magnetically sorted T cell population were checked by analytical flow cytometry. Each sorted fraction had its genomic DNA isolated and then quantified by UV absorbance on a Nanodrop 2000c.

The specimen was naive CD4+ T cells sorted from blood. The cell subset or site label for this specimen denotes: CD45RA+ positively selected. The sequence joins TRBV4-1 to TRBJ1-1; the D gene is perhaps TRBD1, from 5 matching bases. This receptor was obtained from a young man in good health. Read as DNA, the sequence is TGCGCCAGCAGCCCCCAAGGAGGGACTAACACTGAAGCTTTCTTT. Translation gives CASSPQGGTNTEAFF.